The clone carrying this TCR beta chain turned up a few times. This sample is part of a study of chemoradiotherapy in HPV16-positive cancers. Germline CDR1 MGHRA, CDR2 YSYEKL. V shed 4 bases and J 6 bases; nucleotides not matched to a gene: 4. The CDR3 contains 14 residues. Assay: immunoSEQ multiplex PCR; the TCRdb copy retains only in-frame clones and omits some. The repertoire includes fewer than 8,000 clones, roughly 89% of them detected once, and about 2.5% sits in the top ten. Repeated repertoire sampling spanned the course of chemoradiotherapy. The TCR comes from a human donor with HPV-associated anogenital cancer. Sequencing was performed on tumor tissue, taken from a patient who underwent chemoradiotherapy. The V gene is TRBV4-1, the J gene TRBJ2-1; TRBD2 aligns across 9 bases. The CDR3 here is CASSLSGLANEQFF. CDR3 sequence (DNA): TGCGCCAGCAGCCTATCGGGACTAGCCAATGAGCAGTTCTTC.